This passage covers 13 T cell receptor beta chains from one sample sequenced in a study of graft-versus-host responses after intestinal transplantation. Their specific antigens are unknown. Clones were sequenced by immunoSEQ multiplex PCR, and TCRdb holds only the in-frame ones, with some missing. The sample comprises tens of thousands of clones, 84% of which are singletons, and approximately 0.39% rests with the top ten. This specimen consisted of unstimulated CD4+ T cells sorted from spleen or lymph node cells, obtained before transplant. The source of these receptors is a human donor who was the organ donor for an intestinal transplant.

The chain carries TRBV5-4 and TRBJ1-1; TRBD1 agrees at 9 bases. The CDR3 has 15 residues. Per germline, CDR1 SGHNT and CDR2 YYREEE (reference sequence). Trimming removed 4 bases from V and 2 bases from J; junction bases left unmatched: 6. The CDR3 protein is CASSDPGQGNTEAFF. CDR3 in DNA: TGTGCCAGCAGCGACCCGGGACAGGGTAACACTGAAGCTTTCTTT.

The J gene is TRBJ2-3, the V gene TRBV5-1; 15 bases map to TRBD2. Losses at the gene ends were 4 bases for V and 4 bases for J; bases not matched to a gene: 4. Germline-derived CDR1 and CDR2 are SGHRS and YFSETQ. This CDR3 comprises 16 residues. For the CDR3, the DNA is TGCGCCAGCAGCGCCTGGACTAGCGGGGGGGCAGATACGCAGTATTTT. It encodes CASSAWTSGGADTQYF. Variable domain in full (rest from reference TRBV5-1 and TRBJ2-3): KAGVTQTPRYLIKTRGQQVTLSCSPISGHRSVSWYQQTPGQGLQFLFEYFSETQRNKGNFPGRFSGRQFSNSRSEMNVSTLELGDSALYLCASSAWTSGGADTQYFGPGTRLTVL.

The chain carries TRBV5-1 and TRBJ1-1; D is undetermined. CDR1 and CDR2 from the germline V gene are SGHRS and YFSETQ. The CDR3 covers 16 residues. Trimming stripped 4 bases from V and 3 bases from J, with 19 bases between. CDR3 in DNA: TGCGCCAGCAGCCCGTCGACTCCCCCGGCGGACACTGAAGCTTTCTTT. Translating gives CASSPSTPPADTEAFF.

The chain combines TRBV6-1 with TRBJ2-2, with D unresolved. The V gene lost 4 bases and the J gene lost 6 bases, with 3 bases spanning the gap. Germline V gene data show CDR1 as MNHNS and CDR2 as SASEGT. The CDR3 spans 11 residues. As DNA, the CDR3 is TGTGCCAGCAGTGTCTCCGGGGAGCTGTTTTTT. The encoded protein is CASSVSGELFF.

V is TRBV6-1 and J is TRBJ1-1, with TRBD1 matching 7 bases. In germline, CDR1 is MNHNS, CDR2 SASEGT. The CDR3 runs 16 residues. After removal of 2 bases from V and 5 bases from J, the junction contained 11 bases not matched to a gene. DNA of the CDR3: TGTGCCAGCAGTGAACGCTCCCACAGGGGTGGAACTGAAGCTTTCTTT. Translation gives CASSERSHRGGTEAFF.

This rearrangement joins TRBV6-5 to TRBJ1-1; D not certain. Germline V lookup: CDR1 MNHEY, CDR2 SVGAGI. V shed 2 bases and J shed 4 bases, with 14 bases lying between them. The CDR3 sequence is 15 residues long. The CDR3 here is CASSYIGRVSTEAFF. As DNA, the CDR3 is TGTGCCAGCAGTTACATTGGGAGGGTTAGCACTGAAGCTTTCTTT.

The gene calls are TRBV16 and TRBJ1-5; 9 bases line up with TRBD1. This CDR3 has 15 amino acids. The germline CDR1 and CDR2 sequences are KGHSY and FQNENV. V lost 3 bases and J lost 2; bases outside the gene matches: 2. This CDR3 reads CASSQGQGGNQPQHF. CDR3 DNA sequence: TGTGCCAGCAGCCAGGGACAGGGTGGCAATCAGCCCCAGCATTTT.

CDR3 bases: TGTGCCAGCAGTTCCGGACAGGGAGGCCCCTACGAGCAGTACGTC. Its translation: CASSSGQGGPYEQYV. The V gene is TRBV28, the J gene TRBJ2-7; TRBD1 agrees at 8 bases. The CDR3 loop spans 15 amino acids. Losses at the gene ends were 4 bases for V and 2 bases for J; bases not matched to a gene: 7. Germline V gene data show CDR1 as MDHEN and CDR2 as SYDVKM.

This chain joins TRBV19 and TRBJ1-5; 8 bases fit TRBD1. The V segment lost 6 bases and the J segment 7 bases; nucleotides outside the gene matches: 8. Germline V lookup: CDR1 LNHDA, CDR2 SQIVND (reference sequence). The CDR3 contains 14 residues. The DNA of the CDR3 is TGTGCCAGTAGACCGGACAGGGCGGGGCAGCCCCAGCATTTT. Translation gives CASRPDRAGQPQHF. Together with reference TRBV19 and TRBJ1-5, the CDR3 gives the full variable domain: DGGITQSPKYLFRKEGQNVTLSCEQNLNHDAMYWYRQDPGQGLRLIYYSQIVNDFQKGDIAEGYSVSREKKESFPLTVTSAQKNPTAFYLCASRPDRAGQPQHFGDGTRLSIL.

This clone appeared once. This rearrangement joins TRBV6-5 to TRBJ1-6, with 7 bases matching TRBD1. The CDR3 extends over 15 amino acids. Germline-derived CDR1 and CDR2 are MNHEY and SVGAGI. V was pared by 5 bases and J by 5 bases, with 6 bases of the junction left unmatched. The CDR3 loop is CASSTGQVHNSPLHF. The CDR3 DNA sequence: TGTGCCAGCAGTACAGGACAGGTTCATAATTCACCCCTCCACTTT.

This chain links TRBV18 with TRBJ1-6, with a tentative D call TRBD1 (6 bases). From germline, CDR1 is KGHSH and CDR2 LQKENI. This CDR3 spans 19 amino acids. Trimming took off 3 bases at V and 0 bases at J, with 18 bases between the two ends. CDR3 region: CASSPAGAPSSSYNSPLHF. CDR3 nucleotide sequence: TGTGCCAGCTCACCGGCAGGGGCCCCATCGAGCTCCTATAATTCACCCCTCCACTTT.

The chain carries TRBV5-1 and TRBJ1-1, with 8 bases that match TRBD1. Germline V gene lookup returns CDR1 SGHRS and CDR2 YFSETQ. The CDR3 is made up of 13 amino acids. The V segment lost 4 bases and the J segment 11 bases; nucleotides outside the gene matches: 10. This CDR3 reads CASSELQGATAFF. The CDR3, as DNA: TGCGCCAGCAGCGAACTGCAGGGGGCGACGGCTTTCTTT. The entire variable domain, with the rest obtained from reference TRBV5-1 and TRBJ1-1, is as follows: KAGVTQTPRYLIKTRGQQVTLSCSPISGHRSVSWYQQTPGQGLQFLFEYFSETQRNKGNFPGRFSGRQFSNSRSEMNVSTLELGDSALYLCASSELQGATAFFGQGTRLTVV.

V is TRBV30 and J is TRBJ1-2; no clear D gene. Germline assignment: CDR1 GTSNPN and CDR2 SVGIG (reference sequence). V was trimmed by 4 bases and J by 2 bases, leaving 11 bases between them. The CDR3 covers 13 residues. CDR3 in DNA: TGTGCCTGGACCGCCCTCGGGAACTATGGCTACACCTTC. Protein: CAWTALGNYGYTF.